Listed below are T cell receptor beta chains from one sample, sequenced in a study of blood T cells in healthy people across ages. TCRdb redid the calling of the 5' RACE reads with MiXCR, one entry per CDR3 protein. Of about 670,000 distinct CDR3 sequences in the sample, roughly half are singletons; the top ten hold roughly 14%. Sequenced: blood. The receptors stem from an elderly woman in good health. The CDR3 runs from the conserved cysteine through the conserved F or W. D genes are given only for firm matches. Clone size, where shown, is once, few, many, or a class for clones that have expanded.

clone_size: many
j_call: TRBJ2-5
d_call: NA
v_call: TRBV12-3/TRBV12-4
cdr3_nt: TGTGCCAGCAGTCCCCCCCTAGAGACCCAGTACTTC
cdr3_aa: CASSPPLETQYF

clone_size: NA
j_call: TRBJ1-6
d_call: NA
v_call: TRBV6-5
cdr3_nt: TGTGCCAGCAGACCACAGGGCTACAATTCACCCCTCCACTTT
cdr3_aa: CASRPQGYNSPLHF

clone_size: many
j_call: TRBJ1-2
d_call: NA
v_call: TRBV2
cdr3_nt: TGTGCCAGTGGGCAAGGAAGTTTTGGCTACACCTTC
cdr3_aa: CASGQGSFGYTF

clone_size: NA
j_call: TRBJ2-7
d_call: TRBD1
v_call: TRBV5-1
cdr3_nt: TGCGCCAGCAGACTCAACAGGGGGGAGGACGAGCAGTACTTC
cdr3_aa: CASRLNRGEDEQYF

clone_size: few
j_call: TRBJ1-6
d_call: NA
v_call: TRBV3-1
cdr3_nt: TGTGCCAGCAGCCTCGAACCAAATTCACCCCTCCACTTT
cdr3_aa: CASSLEPNSPLHF

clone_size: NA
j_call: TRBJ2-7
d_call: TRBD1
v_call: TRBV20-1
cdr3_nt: TGCAGTGCGACGGACAGGGGGCTCGAGCAGTACTTC
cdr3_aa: CSATDRGLEQYF

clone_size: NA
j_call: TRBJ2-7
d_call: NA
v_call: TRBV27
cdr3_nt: TGTGCCAGCAGTTTAGACGGGGGGCTTGGAGAGCAGTACTTC
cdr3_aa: CASSLDGGLGEQYF

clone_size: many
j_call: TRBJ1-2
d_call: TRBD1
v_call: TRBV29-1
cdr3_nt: TGCACCGCCCAGGGGGATTATGGCTACACCTTC
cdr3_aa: CTAQGDYGYTF

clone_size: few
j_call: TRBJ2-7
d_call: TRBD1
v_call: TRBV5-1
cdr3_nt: TGCGCCAGCAGCTCACAGGGGATTAGATACGAGCAGTACTTC
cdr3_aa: CASSSQGIRYEQYF

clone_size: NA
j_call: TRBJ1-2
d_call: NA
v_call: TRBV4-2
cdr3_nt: TGTGCCAGCAGCAAAATATCACGGGTGTCCGGCTATGGCTACACCTTC
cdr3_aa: CASSKISRVSGYGYTF

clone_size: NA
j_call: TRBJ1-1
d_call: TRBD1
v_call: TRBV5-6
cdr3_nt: TGTGCCAGCAGCTTGGGCAGTAACAGGGGTGGCACTGAAGCTTTCTTT
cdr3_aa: CASSLGSNRGGTEAFF

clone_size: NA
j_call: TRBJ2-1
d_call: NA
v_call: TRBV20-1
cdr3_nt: TGCAGCGTACTGGTACCACCTACCTACAATGAGCAGTTCTTC
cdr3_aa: CSVLVPPTYNEQFF

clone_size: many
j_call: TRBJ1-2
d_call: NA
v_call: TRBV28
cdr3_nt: TGTGCCAGCAGAGAAATCGGGGAGGGGAACTATGGCTACACCTTC
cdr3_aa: CASREIGEGNYGYTF

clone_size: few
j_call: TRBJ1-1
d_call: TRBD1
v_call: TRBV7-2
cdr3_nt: TGTGCCAGCAGCGCCCCTCGGACAGGGGGGCCCCGAGCTTTCTTT
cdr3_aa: CASSAPRTGGPRAFF

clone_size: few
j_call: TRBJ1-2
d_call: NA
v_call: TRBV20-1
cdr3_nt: TGCAGTGCTAGTGGGGGGGACTATGGCTACACCTTC
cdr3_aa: CSASGGDYGYTF

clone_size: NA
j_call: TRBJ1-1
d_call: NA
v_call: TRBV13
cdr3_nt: TGTGCCTCCACGGGGGCTCCGAGCACTGAAGCTTTCTTT
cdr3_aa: CASTGAPSTEAFF

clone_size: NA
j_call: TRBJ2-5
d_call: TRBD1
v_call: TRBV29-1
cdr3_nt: TGCAGCGTAGACGGACAGGGCGTGCTAGAGACCCAGTACTTC
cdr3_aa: CSVDGQGVLETQYF

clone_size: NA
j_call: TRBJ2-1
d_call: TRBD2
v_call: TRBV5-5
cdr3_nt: TGTGCCAGCAGTCCTCAGGCGACTAGCGGGAGTAGCATCAATAAGCAGTTCTTC
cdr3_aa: CASSPQATSGSSINKQFF

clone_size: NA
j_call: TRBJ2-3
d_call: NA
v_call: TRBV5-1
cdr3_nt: TGCGCCAGCAGTAGTTCAGGACGTGGAGATACGCAGTATTTT
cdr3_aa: CASSSSGRGDTQYF

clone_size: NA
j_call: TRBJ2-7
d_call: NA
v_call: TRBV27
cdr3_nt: TGTGCCAGCAGTTTATTCGCGGGCCTCTCCTACGAGCAGTACTTC
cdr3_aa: CASSLFAGLSYEQYF

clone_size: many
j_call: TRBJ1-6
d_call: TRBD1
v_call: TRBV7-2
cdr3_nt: TGTGCCAGCAGCTTAGTAGGGACAGGGGAAAATTCACCCCTCCACTTT
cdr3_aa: CASSLVGTGENSPLHF

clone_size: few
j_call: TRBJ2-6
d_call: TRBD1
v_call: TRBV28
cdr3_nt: TGTGCCAGCAGTTCAGGGACAGATCCCTCTGGGGCCAACGTCCTGACTTTC
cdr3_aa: CASSSGTDPSGANVLTF

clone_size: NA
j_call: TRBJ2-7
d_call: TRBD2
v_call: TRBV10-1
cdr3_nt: TGCGCCAGCAGTGACGGGTCTAGCGGGAGGGGGAACGAGCAGTACTTC
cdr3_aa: CASSDGSSGRGNEQYF

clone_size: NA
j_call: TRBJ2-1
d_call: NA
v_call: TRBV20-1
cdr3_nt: TGCAGTTTGTTTAGTAATCACGGTGACAATGAGCAGTTCTTC
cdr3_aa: CSLFSNHGDNEQFF

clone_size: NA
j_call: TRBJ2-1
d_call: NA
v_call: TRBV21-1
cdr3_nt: TGTGCCAGCAGCAATCCCCAGGGCGGGTCCTACAATGAGCAGTTCTTC
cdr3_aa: CASSNPQGGSYNEQFF

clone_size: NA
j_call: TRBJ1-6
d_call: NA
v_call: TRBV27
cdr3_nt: TGTGCCAGCACCTACGGGCCAGGGGCGAATTATAATTCACCCCTCCACTTT
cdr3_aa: CASTYGPGANYNSPLHF

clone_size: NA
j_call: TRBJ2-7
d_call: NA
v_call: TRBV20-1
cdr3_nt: TGCAGTGCTAGCCACAAGGGGCATGGCACCTCCTACGAGCAGTACTTC
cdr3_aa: CSASHKGHGTSYEQYF

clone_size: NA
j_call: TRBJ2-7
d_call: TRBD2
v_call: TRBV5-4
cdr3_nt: TGTGCCAGCAGCTTGGGGATCGGGAGGGCCTACGAGCAGTACTTC
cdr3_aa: CASSLGIGRAYEQYF

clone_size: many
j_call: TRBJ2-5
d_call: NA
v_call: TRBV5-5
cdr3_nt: TGTGCCAGCAGCCCATATGCCCAAGAGACCCAGTACTTC
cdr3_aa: CASSPYAQETQYF

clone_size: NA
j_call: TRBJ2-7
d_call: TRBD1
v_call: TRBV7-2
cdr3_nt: TGTGCCAGCAGCTTACAGGGGGATTCCTCCTACGAGCAGTACTTC
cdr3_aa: CASSLQGDSSYEQYF